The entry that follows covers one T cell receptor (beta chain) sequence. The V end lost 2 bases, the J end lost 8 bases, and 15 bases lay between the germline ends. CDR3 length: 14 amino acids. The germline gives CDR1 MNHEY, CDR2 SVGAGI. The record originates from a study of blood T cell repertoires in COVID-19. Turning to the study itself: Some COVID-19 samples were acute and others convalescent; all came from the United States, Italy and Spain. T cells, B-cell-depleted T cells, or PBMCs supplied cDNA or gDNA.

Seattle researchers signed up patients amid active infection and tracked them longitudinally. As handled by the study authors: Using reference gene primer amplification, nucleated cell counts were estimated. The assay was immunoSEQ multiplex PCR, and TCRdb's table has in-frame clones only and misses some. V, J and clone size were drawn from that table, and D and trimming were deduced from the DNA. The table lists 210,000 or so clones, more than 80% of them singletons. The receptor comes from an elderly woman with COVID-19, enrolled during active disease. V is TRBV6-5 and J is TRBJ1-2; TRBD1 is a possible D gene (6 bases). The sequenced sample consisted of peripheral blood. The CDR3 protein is CASSYTQGSLGYTF. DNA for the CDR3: TGTGCCAGCAGTTACACCCAGGGGAGTCTGGGCTACACCTTC.